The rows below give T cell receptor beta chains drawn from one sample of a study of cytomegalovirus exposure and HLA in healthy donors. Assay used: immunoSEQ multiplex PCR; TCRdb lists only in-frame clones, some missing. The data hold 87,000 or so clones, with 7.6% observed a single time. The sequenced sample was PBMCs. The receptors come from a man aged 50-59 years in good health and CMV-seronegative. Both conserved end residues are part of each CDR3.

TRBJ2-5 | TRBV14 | CASSQQEGRETQYF
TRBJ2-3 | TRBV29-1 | CSVERQALSDTQYF
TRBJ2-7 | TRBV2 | CASILASGDYEQYF
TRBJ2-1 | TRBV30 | CAHYRGRGTTKNNEQFF
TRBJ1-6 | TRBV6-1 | CASSYAGNSPLHF
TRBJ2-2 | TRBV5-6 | CASSLRRTGGNTGELFF
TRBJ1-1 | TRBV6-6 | CASSRGGDTEAFF
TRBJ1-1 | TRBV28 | CAGSLRLGTEAFF
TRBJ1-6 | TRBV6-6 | CASNPGGDNSPLHF
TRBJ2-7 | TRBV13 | CASSLQDYEQYF
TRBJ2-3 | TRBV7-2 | CASSERDTQYF
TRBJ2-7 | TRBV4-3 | CASSQAPGTGVDEQYF
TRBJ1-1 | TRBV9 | CASSPTGVNTEAFF
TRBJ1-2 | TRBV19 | CASRTQYRGNYGYTF
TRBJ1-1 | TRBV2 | CASSRQPGNTEAFF
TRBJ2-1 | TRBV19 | CASSKGGSHNEQFF
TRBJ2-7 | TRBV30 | CAWSPDTEQYF
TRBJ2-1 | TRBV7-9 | CASSLGGGDKFF